This T cell receptor (beta chain) was recorded in a study of identifying expanded T cells in peripheral blood. During the collection period, no donor immune events like infections were recorded. General study results and limits: Differentially abundant clones: 0.95 to 1.5 between replicates, 16.4 at about 13 days, less than 20 at four. Variance in clone template counts between two-week samples significantly increased with total template count across all healthy donors.

Some clones are missing from TCRdb's copy, which holds only in-frame ones; the method was immunoSEQ multiplex PCR. This table holds tens of thousands of clones, about 90% found once. This CDR3 contains 18 residues. In germline, CDR1 is SGHRS, CDR2 YFSETQ. Trimming removed 2 bases at V and 1 base at J, with 21 bases between. Remarks on this clone: Antigen specificity is unknown.

The source is a person aged 18-69 years in good health. The chain has TRBV5-1 and TRBJ1-1; tentatively, D is TRBD1 (6 bases). The sequenced sample was blood. The CDR3 DNA reads as TGCGCCAGCAGCTTACGAAGGGGGTGGGTCCCGGGGAACACTGAAGCTTTCTTT. It translates to CASSLRRGWVPGNTEAFF. Full variable domain (remainder filled in from reference TRBV5-1 and TRBJ1-1): KAGVTQTPRYLIKTRGQQVTLSCSPISGHRSVSWYQQTPGQGLQFLFEYFSETQRNKGNFPGRFSGRQFSNSRSEMNVSTLELGDSALYLCASSLRRGWVPGNTEAFFGQGTRLTVV.